Listed below are T cell receptor beta chains from one sample, sequenced in a study of blood T cell repertoires in COVID-19. Only in-frame clones appear in the TCRdb table, and some are missing; sequencing was by immunoSEQ multiplex PCR. The sample contains around 120,000 clones, around 89% of which appear only once. The sequencing input was peripheral blood. Receptors were obtained from a woman older than 75 with acute or convalescent COVID-19. The CDR3 runs from the conserved cysteine through the conserved F or W. D genes are given only for firm matches. A clone size is listed for some rows: how often the clone was seen (once, few, many), or a class if it is expanded.

TRBV5-1	.	TRBJ2-1	.	TGCGCCAGCAGCTTGTCGGGGAACGATGAGCAGTTCTTC	CASSLSGNDEQFF
TRBV30	once	TRBJ2-5	.	TGTGCCTGGAGTGTGAGCAGGGCAGAGACCCAGTACTTC	CAWSVSRAETQYF
TRBV6-2/TRBV6-3	once	TRBJ1-5	TRBD1	TGTGCCAGCAGCCGAAGACAGGGGGCCAATCAGCCCCAGCATTTT	CASSRRQGANQPQHF
TRBV30	.	TRBJ1-1	.	TGTGCCTGGAGTGTACTAGGGGGGAACACTGAAGCTTTCTTT	CAWSVLGGNTEAFF
TRBV10-3	.	TRBJ1-2	.	TGTGCCTCGTCCCCACAGAGAAACTATGGCTACACCTTC	CASSPQRNYGYTF
TRBV14	.	TRBJ1-2	TRBD1	TGTGCCAGCAGCCAAGAAAGCCCGGGACAGGGGTCCGGCTACACCTTC	CASSQESPGQGSGYTF
TRBV7-2	.	TRBJ2-6	.	TGTGCCAGCAGCTCTAGGGGGACCGGGACCTTCTCTGGGGCCAACGTCCTGACTTTC	CASSSRGTGTFSGANVLTF
TRBV30	.	TRBJ1-3	.	TGTGCCTGGAGTGGGGGGGGGATCTCTGGAAACACCATATATTTT	CAWSGGGISGNTIYF
TRBV7-6	.	TRBJ1-2	TRBD1	TGTGCCAGCAGCCCCGGGACAGGGGGCAACTATGGCTACACCTTC	CASSPGTGGNYGYTF
TRBV9	.	TRBJ1-3	.	TGTGCCAGCAGCGTATTCGGGGGCTCTGGAAACACCATATATTTT	CASSVFGGSGNTIYF
TRBV27	.	TRBJ2-7	TRBD1	TGTGCCAGCAGACAAACCGGGACAGGGCGACTAGGGCAGTACTTC	CASRQTGTGRLGQYF
TRBV10-3	once	TRBJ1-6	TRBD1	TGTGCCTCAGGGGGCTCCTATAATTCACCCCTCCACTTT	CASGGSYNSPLHF
TRBV9	.	TRBJ1-6	.	TGTGCCAGCAGCGTCCAGGGTGACTATAATTCACCCCTCCACTTT	CASSVQGDYNSPLHF
TRBV7-2	.	TRBJ2-7	TRBD2	TGTGCCAGCAGTTACACTAGCGGGGCTTCCTACGAGCAGTACTTC	CASSYTSGASYEQYF
TRBV18	once	TRBJ2-5	.	TGTGCCAGCTCCCCTAGCGCAGGACAAGAGACCCAGTACTTC	CASSPSAGQETQYF
TRBV5-1	.	TRBJ2-2	TRBD2	TGCGCCAGCAGCTTCTTGGGGACTAGCGGGGGGCCCCACACCGGGGAGCTGTTTTTT	CASSFLGTSGGPHTGELFF
TRBV18	.	TRBJ2-7	.	TGTGCCAGCTCACCATGGGCCAGGGCCTACGAGCAGTACTTC	CASSPWARAYEQYF
TRBV11-2	once	TRBJ1-6	.	TGTGCCAGCAGGAACGGGGGGGCGGTTAATTCACCCCTCCACTTT	CASRNGGAVNSPLHF
TRBV27	.	TRBJ2-4	TRBD2	TGTGCCAGCAGTTTAATACACCCGGGGGGTAGGAACATTCAGTACTTC	CASSLIHPGGRNIQYF
TRBV3-1/TRBV3-2	.	TRBJ2-5	.	TGTGCCAGCAGCCACTACCAGTGGGGGGGGGCGATGGAGACCCAGTACTTC	CASSHYQWGGAMETQYF
TRBV6-1	few	TRBJ1-1	.	TGTGCCAGCAGTGAACGGGGGGTCAACACTGAAGCTTTCTTT	CASSERGVNTEAFF
TRBV12-3/TRBV12-4	.	TRBJ1-1	.	TGTGCCAGCAGTTTAGTCAGAAGTGAAGCTTTCTTT	CASSLVRSEAFF
TRBV19	.	TRBJ2-1	TRBD2	TGTGCCAGTAGTATGGCCCCCAGCGGGGGCTACAATGAGCAGTTCTTC	CASSMAPSGGYNEQFF
TRBV19	.	TRBJ2-7	.	TGTGCCAGTAGTATTCCGGGTGGAGTCAACGAGCAGTACTTC	CASSIPGGVNEQYF
TRBV2	.	TRBJ1-2	TRBD1	TGTGCCAGCAGTCTCCAACAGGGGACGTATGGCTACACCTTC	CASSLQQGTYGYTF
TRBV5-5	.	TRBJ2-2	TRBD1	TGTGCCAGCAGCCCTGGACAGGGCGACACCGGGGAGCTGTTTTTT	CASSPGQGDTGELFF
TRBV11-2	.	TRBJ2-7	.	TGTGCCAGCAGCACAACGACTGGCGGTTTTCACGAGCAGTACTTC	CASSTTTGGFHEQYF
TRBV6-4	.	TRBJ2-6	TRBD1	TGTGCCAGCCAACCTCGCGGACAGGGGGCACCTGGGGCCAACGTCCTGACTTTC	CASQPRGQGAPGANVLTF
TRBV5-5	.	TRBJ2-7	TRBD1	TGTGCCAGCAGCTCCCGGGACAGCTACGAGCAGTACTTC	CASSSRDSYEQYF
TRBV10-1	.	TRBJ2-7	.	TGCGCCAGCAGTGAACAGCCCTACGAGCAGTACTTC	CASSEQPYEQYF
TRBV19	.	TRBJ2-2	.	TGTGCCAGTAGTTTACAGGCCAACACCGGGGAGCTGTTTTTT	CASSLQANTGELFF
TRBV4-2	.	TRBJ1-6	TRBD1	TGTGCCAGCCGAACAGGGGGAGTTAATTCACCCCTCCACTTT	CASRTGGVNSPLHF
TRBV5-1	.	TRBJ1-4	TRBD1	TGCGCCAGCACCGGACAGGGAGCTGAAAAACTGTTTTTT	CASTGQGAEKLFF
TRBV7-2	.	TRBJ1-5	.	TGTGCCAGCAGCTTAGTCCGGGGGATAAATCAGCCCCAGCATTTT	CASSLVRGINQPQHF
TRBV3-1/TRBV3-2	.	TRBJ2-1	TRBD1	TGTGCCAGCAGCCAAGGGGTGGGACAGAGTTACAATGAGCAGTTCTTC	CASSQGVGQSYNEQFF
TRBV29-1	.	TRBJ1-1	TRBD1	TGCAGCGTTTATCGACAGGGGGAAGCTTTCTTT	CSVYRQGEAFF
TRBV10-3	.	TRBJ1-2	TRBD1	TGTGCCATCGGTACAGGGGCTAATCATGGCTACACCTTC	CAIGTGANHGYTF
TRBV4-1	.	TRBJ2-4	TRBD2	TGCGCCAGCAGCCAAGCGCCACTAGCGGGGGGGCTTTTAGACATTCAGTACTTC	CASSQAPLAGGLLDIQYF
TRBV3-1/TRBV3-2	once	TRBJ1-2	.	TGTGCCAGCAGCCTGGGGGGGAGAGGCTACACCTTC	CASSLGGRGYTF
TRBV29-1	.	TRBJ2-3	TRBD1	TGCAGCGTTATAGGGACAGGGATAGATACGCAGTATTTT	CSVIGTGIDTQYF
TRBV6-5	.	TRBJ2-1	TRBD2	TGTGCCAGCAAACTAGCGGGGGGCGTGTTGAATGAGCAGTTCTTC	CASKLAGGVLNEQFF
TRBV6-5	.	TRBJ1-1	.	TGTGCCAGCAGTTACCCGTTGGGACTTCAAGCTTTCTTT	CASSYPLGLQAFF
TRBV5-6	.	TRBJ1-2	TRBD1	TGTGCCAGCAGCTTCTCCGGGACAGGCTATGGCTACACCTTC	CASSFSGTGYGYTF
TRBV30	.	TRBJ1-1	TRBD1	TGTGCCTGGAGTGCGACAGGGGTTACTGAAGCTTTCTTT	CAWSATGVTEAFF
TRBV12-3/TRBV12-4	.	TRBJ2-7	.	TGTGCCAGCAGTTTGTGGGGGCCCAACGAGCAGTACTTC	CASSLWGPNEQYF
TRBV6-5	.	TRBJ2-7	.	TGTGCCAGCAGTCCTCTCTCCTACGAGCAGTACTTC	CASSPLSYEQYF